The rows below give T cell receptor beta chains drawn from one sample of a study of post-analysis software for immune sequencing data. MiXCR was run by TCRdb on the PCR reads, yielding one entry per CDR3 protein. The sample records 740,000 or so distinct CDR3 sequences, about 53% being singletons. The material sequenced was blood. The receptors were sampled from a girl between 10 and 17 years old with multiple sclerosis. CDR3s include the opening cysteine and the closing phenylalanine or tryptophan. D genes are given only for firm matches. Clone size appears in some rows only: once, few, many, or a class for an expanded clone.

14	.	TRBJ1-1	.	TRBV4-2	CASSQVTGRPEAFF	TGTGCCAGCAGCCAAGTAACAGGAAGGCCTGAAGCTTTCTTT
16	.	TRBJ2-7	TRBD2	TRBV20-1	CSAAGTSGRKFHEQYF	TGCAGTGCTGCTGGGACTAGCGGGAGAAAGTTCCACGAGCAGTACTTC
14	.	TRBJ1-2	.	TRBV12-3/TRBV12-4	CASSLRQPPYGYTF	TGTGCCAGCAGTTTGAGGCAGCCGCCCTATGGCTACACCTTC
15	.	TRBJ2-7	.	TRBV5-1	CASSSCGTDYDEQYF	TGCGCCAGCAGCAGTTGCGGGACCGATTACGACGAGCAGTACTTC
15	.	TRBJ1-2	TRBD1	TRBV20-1	CSARDPTGQPYGYTF	TGCAGTGCTAGAGATCCCACGGGACAGCCCTATGGCTACACCTTC
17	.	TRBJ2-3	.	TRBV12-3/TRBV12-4	CASSHPQGSEGADTEYF	TGTGCCAGCAGCCATCCACAGGGAAGTGAAGGAGCAGATACGGAGTATTTT
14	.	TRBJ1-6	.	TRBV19	CASSMGGAGSPLHF	TGTGCCAGTAGTATGGGAGGCGCGGGATCACCCCTCCACTTT
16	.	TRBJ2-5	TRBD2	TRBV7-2	CASSRRTSGGQETQYF	TGTGCCAGCAGCCGACGGACTAGCGGGGGGCAAGAGACCCAGTACTTC
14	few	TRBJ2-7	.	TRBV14	CASSQETVAYEQYF	TGTGCCAGCAGCCAAGAGACCGTAGCCTACGAGCAGTACTTC
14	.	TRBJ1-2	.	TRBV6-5	CASSPFRASGGYTF	TGTGCCAGCAGTCCCTTCCGCGCGTCTGGGGGCTACACCTTC
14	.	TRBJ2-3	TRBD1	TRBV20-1	CSASPGGRTDTQYF	TGCAGTGCTAGCCCAGGGGGCCGCACAGATACGCAGTATTTT
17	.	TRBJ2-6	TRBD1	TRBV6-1	CASRSGTGLSGANVLTF	TGTGCCAGCAGATCCGGGACAGGACTCTCTGGGGCCAACGTCCTGACTTTC
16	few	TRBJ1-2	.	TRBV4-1	CASSQDRGRYALGYTF	TGCGCCAGCAGCCAAGATCGGGGGCGTTATGCCCTAGGCTACACCTTC
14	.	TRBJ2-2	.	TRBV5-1	CASSSTSVRGELFF	TGCGCCAGCAGTTCTACCTCCGTCCGCGGGGAGCTGTTTTTT
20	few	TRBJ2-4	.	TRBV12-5	CASGLVILQGLAAAKNIQYF	TGTGCTAGTGGTTTGGTAATCTTACAGGGTTTGGCGGCGGCCAAAAACATTCAGTACTTC
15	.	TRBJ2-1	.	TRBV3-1	CASSHQSGVYNEQFF	TGTGCCAGCAGCCATCAATCGGGGGTCTACAATGAGCAGTTCTTT
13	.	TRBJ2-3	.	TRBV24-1	CATSLTSTDTQYF	TGTGCCACCAGTCTAACTAGCACAGATACGCAGTATTTT
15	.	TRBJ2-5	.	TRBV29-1	CSVEERGRESETQYF	TGCAGCGTTGAAGAAAGGGGACGGGAGAGTGAGACCCAGTACTTC
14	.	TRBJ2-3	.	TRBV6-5	CASTNRILSDTQYF	TGTGCCAGCACTAATCGGATCCTTTCAGATACGCAGTATTTT
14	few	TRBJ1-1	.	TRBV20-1	CSAVPVGVDTEAFF	TGCAGTGCCGTACCAGTGGGAGTCGACACTGAAGCTTTCTTT
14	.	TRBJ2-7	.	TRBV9	CASSPQGRAYEQYF	TGTGCCAGCAGCCCTCAGGGGAGGGCCTACGAGCAGTACTTC
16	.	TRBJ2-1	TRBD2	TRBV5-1	CASSLFGLAGWREQFF	TGCGCCAGCAGCTTGTTCGGACTAGCGGGATGGAGAGAGCAGTTCTTC
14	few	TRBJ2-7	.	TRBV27	CASSYSGPSYEQYF	TGTGCCAGCAGCTATAGCGGTCCTTCCTACGAGCAGTACTTC
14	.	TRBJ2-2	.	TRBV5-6	CASSLGLDTGELFF	TGTGCCAGCAGCTTGGGGCTGGACACCGGGGAGCTGTTTTTT
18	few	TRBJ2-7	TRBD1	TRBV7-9	CASSFRGDRGKRTYEQYF	TGTGCCAGCAGCTTCCGAGGAGACAGGGGGAAAAGGACCTACGAGCAGTACTTC
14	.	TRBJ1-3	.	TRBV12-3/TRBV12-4	CASSLGQLGRAIYF	TGTGCCAGCAGTTTAGGACAGCTAGGTAGGGCCATATATTTT
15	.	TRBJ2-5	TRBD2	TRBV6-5	CVSSYSAGGLETQYF	TGTGTCAGCAGTTACTCTGCGGGGGGGTTAGAGACCCAGTACTTC
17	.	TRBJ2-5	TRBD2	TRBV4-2	CASSQEPQREGLETQYF	TGTGCCAGCAGCCAAGAACCCCAGCGGGAGGGCCTCGAGACCCAGTACTTC
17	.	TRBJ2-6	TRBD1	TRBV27	CASSLGDRGSGANVLTF	TGTGCCAGCAGTTTGGGGGACAGGGGTTCTGGGGCCAACGTCCTGACTTTC
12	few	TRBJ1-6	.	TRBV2	CASRRTASPLHF	TGTGCCAGCAGGAGGACAGCTTCACCCCTCCACTTT
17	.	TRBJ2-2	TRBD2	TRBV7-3	CASSPGTSGKGTGELFF	TGTGCCAGCAGCCCCGGGACTAGCGGGAAGGGGACCGGGGAGCTGTTTTTT
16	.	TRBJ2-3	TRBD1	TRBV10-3	CAISGRTGGPTDTQYF	TGTGCCATCAGTGGACGGACAGGGGGACCCACAGATACGCAGTATTTT
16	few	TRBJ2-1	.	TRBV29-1	CSVGTIVDKSYNEQFF	TGCAGCGTTGGGACAATCGTCGACAAATCCTACAATGAGCAGTTCTTC
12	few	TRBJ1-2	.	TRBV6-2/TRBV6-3	CASSWGYGGYTF	TGTGCCAGCAGTTGGGGCTATGGTGGCTACACCTTC
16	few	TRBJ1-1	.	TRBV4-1	CASSPPGRRKNTEAFF	TGCGCCAGCAGCCCTCCGGGACGGAGAAAGAACACTGAAGCTTTCTTT